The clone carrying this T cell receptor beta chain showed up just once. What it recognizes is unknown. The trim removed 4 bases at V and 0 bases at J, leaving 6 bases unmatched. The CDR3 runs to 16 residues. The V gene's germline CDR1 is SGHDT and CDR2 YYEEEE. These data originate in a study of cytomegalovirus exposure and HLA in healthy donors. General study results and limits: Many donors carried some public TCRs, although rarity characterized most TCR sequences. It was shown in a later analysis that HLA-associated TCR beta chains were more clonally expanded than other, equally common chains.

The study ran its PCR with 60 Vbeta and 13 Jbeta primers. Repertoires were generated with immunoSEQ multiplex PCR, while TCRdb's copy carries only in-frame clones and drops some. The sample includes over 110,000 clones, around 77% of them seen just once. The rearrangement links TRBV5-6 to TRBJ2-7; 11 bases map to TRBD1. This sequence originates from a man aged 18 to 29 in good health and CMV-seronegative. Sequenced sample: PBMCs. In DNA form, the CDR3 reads TGTGCCAGCAGCGAACTAGGACAGGGGGCCTCCTACGAGCAGTACTTC. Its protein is CASSELGQGASYEQYF.